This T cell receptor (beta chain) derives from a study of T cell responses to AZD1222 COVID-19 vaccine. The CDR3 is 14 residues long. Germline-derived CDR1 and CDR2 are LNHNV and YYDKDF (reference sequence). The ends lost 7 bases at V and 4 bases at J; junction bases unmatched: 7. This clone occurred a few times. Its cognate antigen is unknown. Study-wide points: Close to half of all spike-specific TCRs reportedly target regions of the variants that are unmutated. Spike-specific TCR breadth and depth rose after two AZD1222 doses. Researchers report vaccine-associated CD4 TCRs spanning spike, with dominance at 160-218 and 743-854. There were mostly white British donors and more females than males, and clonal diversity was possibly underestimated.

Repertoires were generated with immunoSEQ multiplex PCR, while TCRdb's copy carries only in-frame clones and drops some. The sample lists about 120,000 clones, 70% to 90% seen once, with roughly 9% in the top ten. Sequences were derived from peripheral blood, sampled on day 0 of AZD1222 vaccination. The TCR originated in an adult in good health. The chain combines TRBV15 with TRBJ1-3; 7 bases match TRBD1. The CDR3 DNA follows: TGTGCCACCACTCAGGGGGTAGAAGGAAACACCATATATTTT. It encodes CATTQGVEGNTIYF.